This T cell receptor (beta chain) was profiled in a study of T cell responses to AZD1222 COVID-19 vaccine. On the study more broadly: Both about-4-week and about-12-week second-dose recipients were combined. Regarding the study as a whole: Dominant CD4 TCR responses targeted spike regions 160-218 and 743-854.

Clones were read by immunoSEQ multiplex PCR, and TCRdb kept only the in-frame ones, dropping some. The table lists 140,000 to 150,000 clones, more than 85% of them singletons, with 7.5% to 9.5% in the top ten. In germline, CDR1 is LNHDA, CDR2 SQIVND (reference sequence). Trimming took 5 bases from V and 7 from J, leaving 20 bases between them. CDR3 size: 16 residues. Turning to this clone: Its antigen remains unknown.

The V gene is TRBV19, the J gene TRBJ2-2; a weak D match, TRBD2 (6 bases). This receptor was taken from an adult in good health. The starting material was peripheral blood, obtained on day 0 of AZD1222 vaccination. The CDR3 protein is CASSQDWGDLVGELFF. CDR3 nucleotides: TGTGCCAGTAGTCAAGACTGGGGGGATTTGGTCGGGGAGCTGTTTTTT.